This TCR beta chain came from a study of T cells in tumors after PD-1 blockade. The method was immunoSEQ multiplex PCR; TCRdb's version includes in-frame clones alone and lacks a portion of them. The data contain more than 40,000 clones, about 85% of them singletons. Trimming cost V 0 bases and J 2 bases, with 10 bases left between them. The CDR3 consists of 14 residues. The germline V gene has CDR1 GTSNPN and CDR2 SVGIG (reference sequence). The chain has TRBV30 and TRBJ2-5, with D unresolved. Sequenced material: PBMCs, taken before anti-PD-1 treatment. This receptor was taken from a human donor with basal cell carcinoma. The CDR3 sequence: CAWSVGLKQETQYF. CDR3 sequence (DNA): TGTGCCTGGAGTGTAGGGCTGAAACAAGAGACCCAGTACTTC. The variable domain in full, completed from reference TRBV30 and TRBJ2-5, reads SQTIHQWPATLVQPVGSPLSLECTVEGTSNPNLYWYRQAAGRGLQLLFYSVGIGQISSEVPQNLSASRPQDRQFILSSKKLLLSDSGFYLCAWSVGLKQETQYFGPGTRLLVL.